These T cell receptor beta chains were read from a single sample in a study of cytomegalovirus exposure and HLA in healthy donors. Sequencing was performed with immunoSEQ multiplex PCR; in TCRdb, only in-frame clones are kept and a portion is missing. The repertoire table contains about 64,000 clones. Input material: PBMCs. These receptors all come from a woman aged 18-30 years in good health and CMV-seronegative. Each CDR3 is given with its conserved first and last residue. Each record gives: J gene, D gene, V gene, CDR3 DNA, CDR3 protein. A D gene is named only where the DNA matches it firmly.

TRBJ2-7,NA,TRBV7-2,TGTGCCAGCAGCCCGCGATGGGGGGGGGCGGGATACGAGCAGTACTTC,CASSPRWGGAGYEQYF
TRBJ2-1,TRBD2,TRBV29-1,TGCAGCGTCCTAGCGGGGGGGCAGAGGAATGAGCAGTTCTTC,CSVLAGGQRNEQFF
TRBJ2-1,TRBD2,TRBV4-1,TGCGCCAGCAGCCAGAGCCAATCCGGGACTACCTACTACAATGAGCAGTTCTTC,CASSQSQSGTTYYNEQFF
TRBJ2-1,NA,TRBV9,TGTGCCAGCAGCGTAGGTAATTACAATGAGCAGTTCTTC,CASSVGNYNEQFF
TRBJ2-1,TRBD2,TRBV14,TGTGCCAGCAGCCTGACTAGCGGTAGCTCCTACAATGAGCAGTTCTTC,CASSLTSGSSYNEQFF
TRBJ2-7,NA,TRBV2,TGTGCCAGCAGTGAAGGGCAGGGTAGCCCTAGCTACGAGCAGTACTTC,CASSEGQGSPSYEQYF
TRBJ2-7,NA,TRBV5-1,TGCGCCAGCAGCTTGGGGCAGGGTCTTCCCTACGAGCAGTACTTC,CASSLGQGLPYEQYF
TRBJ2-7,TRBD2,TRBV7-9,TGTGCCAGCAGCTTAGGGTGGCGGGGGGACGAGCAGTACTTC,CASSLGWRGDEQYF
TRBJ2-7,NA,TRBV19,TGTGCCAGTAGTATCAGCCCGGACTCCCGCACCTACGAGCAGTACTTC,CASSISPDSRTYEQYF
TRBJ1-6,NA,TRBV5-1,TGCGCCAGCAGGAGGGTGATAACCGGTTATACTCCCCTCCACTTT,CASRRVITGYTPLHF
TRBJ2-2,NA,TRBV9,TGTGCCAGCAGCGTAGCCCAGTATACCGGGGAGCTGTTTTTT,CASSVAQYTGELFF
TRBJ2-3,NA,TRBV6-1,TGTGCCATTGGACTGGGCCAAGATACGCAGTATTTT,CAIGLGQDTQYF
TRBJ1-2,NA,TRBV4-2,TGTGCCAGCAGCCAGGGGGAGGATGGCTACACCTTC,CASSQGEDGYTF
TRBJ2-7,TRBD1,TRBV7-8,TGTGCCAGCAGCAACCCCCGGACAGGGCCGTCTTCCTACGAGCAGTACTTC,CASSNPRTGPSSYEQYF
TRBJ1-5,NA,TRBV6-6,TGTGCCAGCAGTTACAGACAGCTCGATCAGCCCCAGCATTTT,CASSYRQLDQPQHF
TRBJ1-1,NA,TRBV4-1,TGCGCCAGCAGCCCCGACGGGGGGACTGAAGCTTTCTTT,CASSPDGGTEAFF
TRBJ1-2,NA,TRBV9,TGTGCCAGCAGCGGGACAGTTCTAAACTATGGCTACACCTTC,CASSGTVLNYGYTF
TRBJ2-7,TRBD2,TRBV2,TGTGCCAGCAGCTTCGCTGGGCGGACTAGCGGGAGCAGTCCCGACTTC,CASSFAGRTSGSSPDF
TRBJ2-2,TRBD2,TRBV25-1,TGTGCCAGCAGTGATACAGCGGGAACGAACACCGGGGAGCTGTTTTTT,CASSDTAGTNTGELFF
TRBJ2-7,NA,TRBV29-1,TGCAGCGTTTCGGGAGTGTCCTACGAGCAGTACTTC,CSVSGVSYEQYF
TRBJ1-5,TRBD1,TRBV5-1,TGCGCCAGCAGCGTTGGCGGGACAGGGGGAAATCAGCCCCAGCATTTT,CASSVGGTGGNQPQHF
TRBJ2-1,TRBD2,TRBV7-8,TGTGCCAGCAGCTCACCGATATCGGGAGGAAGCTCCGACAATGAGCAGTTCTTC,CASSSPISGGSSDNEQFF
TRBJ2-1,NA,TRBV2,TGTGCCAGCAGTGAATTGGAGACAGGCGACAATGAGCAGTTCTTC,CASSELETGDNEQFF
TRBJ2-2,NA,TRBV30,TGTGCCCGTGGACAGACGAACACCGGGGAGCTGTTTTTT,CARGQTNTGELFF
TRBJ2-1,NA,TRBV11-2,TGTGCCAGCAGTCGCCTCCGGGAATACGAGTACAATGAGCAGTTCTTC,CASSRLREYEYNEQFF
TRBJ2-2,NA,TRBV6-6,TGTGCCAGCAGTTACTGGGGGCCCACCGGGGAGCTGTTTTTT,CASSYWGPTGELFF
TRBJ2-1,NA,TRBV20-1,TGCGCCTTACTAGTCGTTAATGAGCAGTTCTTC,CALLVVNEQFF
TRBJ1-1,NA,TRBV14,TGTGCCAGCAGCCAAGGGTACGGCAGGATGAACACTGAAGCTTTCTTT,CASSQGYGRMNTEAFF
TRBJ2-5,TRBD2,TRBV7-9,TGTGCCAGCAGTAGCGGGAGGAGTGGTGAGACCCAGTACTTC,CASSSGRSGETQYF
TRBJ1-3,NA,TRBV5-1,TGCGCCAGCAGCTTGGGTACGGGTTCTGGGAACACCATATATTTT,CASSLGTGSGNTIYF
TRBJ1-2,TRBD1,TRBV6-5,TGTGCCAGCAGTTACGGGCAGGGGGCAAACTATGGCTACACCTTC,CASSYGQGANYGYTF
TRBJ2-3,NA,TRBV10-3,TGTGCCATCAGTGATGTAGGGGGGGTAGATACGCAGTATTTT,CAISDVGGVDTQYF
TRBJ2-3,NA,TRBV18,TGTGCCAGCTCACTAGACAGGACGAGCACAGATACGCAGTATTTT,CASSLDRTSTDTQYF
TRBJ1-1,NA,TRBV19,TGTGCCAGTAGTACGCTGACAGAGAACACTGAAGCTTTCTTT,CASSTLTENTEAFF
TRBJ2-3,TRBD2,TRBV5-4,TGTGCCAGCAGCTTGACTAGCGGCACAGATACGCAGTATTTT,CASSLTSGTDTQYF
TRBJ1-6,TRBD1,TRBV18,TGTGCCAGCTCAATACAGGGGGCGAACCCCAATTCACCCCTCCACTTT,CASSIQGANPNSPLHF
TRBJ1-4,TRBD1,TRBV4-2,TGTGCCAGCAGCCAAAGACCGACAGGGGATAATGAAAAACTGTTTTTT,CASSQRPTGDNEKLFF
TRBJ2-7,TRBD1,TRBV7-9,TGTGCCAGCAGCTTAAAAATGGACAGGGGCCAGGTTAAGGTGTACGAGCAGTACTTC,CASSLKMDRGQVKVYEQYF
TRBJ2-3,NA,TRBV7-9,TGTGCCAGCAGCCTGGATGGGGGCACGGGCACAGATACGCAGTATTTT,CASSLDGGTGTDTQYF